These 32 T cell receptor beta chains came from one sample sequenced in a study of radiotherapy plus CTLA-4 blockade in lung cancer. Libraries were prepared by immunoSEQ multiplex PCR; TCRdb keeps only in-frame clonotypes and omits some of them. The top ten clones hold 3% to 4% of a sample with some 110,000 clones, approximately 77% of them seen once. Sequences were derived from peripheral blood, sampled from a patient treated with radiotherapy plus ipilimumab. The receptors stem from a human donor with non-small cell lung cancer that progressed on radiotherapy plus ipilimumab. Some clones in this sample may be carry-over from other donors' samples.

J is TRBJ1-1 and V is TRBV27; 8 nucleotides agree with TRBD1. This CDR3 comprises 14 residues. Germline V gene lookup returns CDR1 MNHEY and CDR2 SMNVEV (reference sequence). With 7 bases clipped from V and 0 bases from J, the junction kept 4 bases outside the gene matches. The CDR3: CASKAGGMNTEAFF. The CDR3 DNA follows: TGTGCCAGCAAGGCAGGGGGCATGAACACTGAAGCTTTCTTT.

V and J are TRBV19 and TRBJ2-2, with unresolved D. Germline-derived CDR1 and CDR2 are LNHDA and SQIVND (reference sequence). The CDR3 has 12 amino acids. Trimming took 3 bases from V and 7 from J, leaving 6 bases between them. In DNA form, the CDR3 reads TGTGCCAGTAGTATGGTCAGCGGGGAGCTGTTTTTT. Encoded protein: CASSMVSGELFF.

The chain couples TRBV1 to TRBJ2-5; TRBD2 was called by the table and not checked on the DNA. TRBV1 is a pseudogene segment. The CDR3 has 17 residues. Here the CDR3 DNA reads TGCACCAGCAGCCAGGAGAACCAGCGGGGGGTAAAGGAGACCCAGTACTTC. Protein: CTSSQENQRGVKETQYF.

The J gene is TRBJ1-2, the V gene TRBV20-1; D not certain. This CDR3 has 11 residues. Trimming removed 3 bases from V and 5 bases from J, with 7 bases in between. Germline V gives CDR1 DFQATT, CDR2 SNEGSKA (reference sequence). Written as DNA, the CDR3 is TGCAGTGCTAGGAGGGATTATGGCTACACCTTC. Translating gives CSARRDYGYTF.

This chain joins TRBV7-2 and TRBJ2-1; D is ambiguous. V was pared by 1 base and J by 2 bases, with 9 bases between. Per germline, CDR1 SGHTA and CDR2 FQGNSA. The CDR3 runs to 15 residues. CDR3 in amino acids: CASSLVWGAYNEQFF. The CDR3 DNA reads as TGTGCCAGCAGCTTAGTCTGGGGTGCCTACAATGAGCAGTTCTTC.

This rearrangement joins TRBV6-5 to TRBJ2-7, with D uncertain. Between the trimmed V and J ends, which lost 2 bases and 2 bases, there was a span of 10 bases. There are 14 residues in the CDR3. The germline V gene encodes CDR1 MNHEY and CDR2 SVGAGI. The CDR3 coding sequence is TGTGCCAGCAGTTACAACAGAAAGACCTACGAGCAGTACTTC. It is translated as CASSYNRKTYEQYF.

The genes are TRBV12-2 and TRBJ2-3; TRBD2, as called in the table, went unchecked against the DNA. TRBV12-2 is tagged as a pseudogene. The CDR3 runs to 16 residues. The CDR3 DNA follows: TGTGCAAGTCGCCGACTCCGGGTAACTCTTACAGATACGCAGTATTTT. Encoded protein: CASRRLRVTLTDTQYF.

This clone was seen just once. The V and J genes are TRBV4-3 and TRBJ1-1, with D unresolved. The V gene lost 0 bases and the J gene lost 8 bases, with 16 bases spanning the gap. Germline V gene data show CDR1 as LGHNA and CDR2 as YSLEER. The CDR3 is 15 amino acids. This chain's CDR3 is CASSQESGPVSEAFF. The DNA of the CDR3 is TGCGCCAGCAGCCAAGAATCCGGGCCGGTTTCGGAAGCTTTCTTT.

With regard to this clone: Within the sample, other DNA sequences also encode this same CDR3. The chain recombines TRBV7-3 with TRBJ2-2; the D gene is possibly TRBD2 (6 bases). Germline loops: CDR1 SGHTA, CDR2 FQGTGA. Trimming took off 2 bases at V and 5 bases at J, with 12 bases between the two ends. The CDR3 is 15 amino acids. CDR3 in DNA: TGTGCCAGCAGCTTACTAGCTGGGGGGACCGGGGAGCTGTTTTTT. Translating gives CASSLLAGGTGELFF.

There are a few counts of this clone. The genes are TRBV7-3 and TRBJ2-7; tentative D call: TRBD1 (5 bases). The length of the CDR3 is 16 residues. CDR1 and CDR2 from the germline V gene are SGHTA and FQGTGA. V dropped 5 bases and J dropped 3 bases, with 20 bases sitting between them. DNA of the CDR3: TGTGCCAGCAGCACCGGACCCTCAGGGATGGGCTACGAGCAGTACTTC. Its protein product is CASSTGPSGMGYEQYF.

The chain recombines TRBV27 with TRBJ2-5; 7 bases agree with TRBD2. The CDR3 totals 14 residues. V dropped 6 bases and J dropped 2; count of bases not matched to a gene: 6. CDR1 is MNHEY, CDR2 SMNVEV, per germline (reference sequence). The CDR3 loop reads CASRRPGGQETQYF. CDR3 bases: TGTGCCAGCAGACGTCCGGGGGGTCAAGAGACCCAGTACTTC.

Only one count was recorded for this clone. This rearrangement joins TRBV2 to TRBJ1-2; the match to TRBD1 covers 8 bases. The CDR3 has 13 residues. In germline, CDR1 is SNHLY, CDR2 FYNNEI. Trimming at V came to 8 bases and at J to 8 bases, leaving 10 bases not matched to a gene. CDR3 loop: CASAGGQGYGYTF. The CDR3 DNA reads as TGTGCCAGCGCCGGAGGACAGGGATACGGCTACACCTTC.

V usage is TRBV9 and J usage is TRBJ1-1; D remains unclear. Trimming removed 4 bases from V and 1 base from J, with 14 bases in between. Germline V gives CDR1 SGDLS, CDR2 YYNGEE. The CDR3 consists of 15 residues. The CDR3 region has the DNA TGTGCCAGCAGCCGCTCCCCCACTTCGAACACTGAAGCTTTCTTT. It codes for CASSRSPTSNTEAFF.

This clone has more than one count but fewer than ten. This chain connects TRBV6-1 to TRBJ2-7; D may be TRBD1 (5 bases). The CDR3 extends over 15 amino acids. V lost 5 bases to trimming and J lost 2 bases, with 16 bases between them. CDR1 is MNHNS, CDR2 SASEGT, per germline. This CDR3 is CASSRTGSGAYEQYF. DNA of the CDR3: TGTGCCAGCAGTCGTACAGGTAGTGGGGCCTACGAGCAGTACTTC.

J is TRBJ1-2 and V is TRBV4-3; TRBD1 might be the D (5 bases). There are 14 residues in the CDR3. V lost 1 base, J lost 5 bases, and 11 bases lay in between. Germline assignment: CDR1 LGHNA and CDR2 YSLEER. The CDR3 nucleotides are TGCGCCAGCAGCCAAGCCCGAGGGGTATATGGCTACACCTTC. It specifies CASSQARGVYGYTF.

The chain is built from TRBV15 and TRBJ1-1; no firm D call. The CDR3 runs to 14 residues. Trimming pared 2 bases from V and 0 bases from J, leaving 7 bases between. Germline loops: CDR1 LNHNV, CDR2 YYDKDF (reference sequence). The CDR3 here is CATSRNPMNTEAFF. The CDR3 nucleotides are TGTGCCACCAGCAGAAATCCAATGAACACTGAAGCTTTCTTT.

The chain employs TRBV5-8 and TRBJ1-6; a possible D gene is TRBD1 (6 bases). Looked up from germline, CDR1 is SGHTS and CDR2 is YDEGEE. V was cut by 7 bases and J by 6 bases, with 17 bases left in between. This CDR3 has 15 residues. CDR3 nucleotide sequence: TGTGCCAGCCTCGGGCAGGGGTTTGGTAATTCACCCCTCCACTTT. Its protein is CASLGQGFGNSPLHF.

The rearrangement uses TRBV5-4 and TRBJ1-2; no reliable D call. Germline lookup yields CDR1 SGHNT and CDR2 YYREEE (reference sequence). The length of the CDR3 is 13 residues. Trimming pared 0 bases from V and 3 bases from J, leaving 6 bases between. The CDR3 loop is CASSLDRYYGYTF. The CDR3 bases are TGTGCCAGCAGCTTGGACAGATACTATGGCTACACCTTC.

The chain employs TRBV6-5 and TRBJ1-1; the match to TRBD1 covers 8 bases. Germline CDR1 is MNHEY and CDR2 is SVGAGI. The length of the CDR3 is 16 residues. The junction had 6 bases not matched to a gene; V was cut back by 0 bases and J by 3 bases. This CDR3 is CASSYSPDREDTEAFF. For the CDR3, the DNA is TGTGCCAGCAGTTACTCGCCGGACAGGGAAGACACTGAAGCTTTCTTT.

The chain joins TRBV4-3 to TRBJ1-5, with a weak D call TRBD1 (5 bases). From germline, CDR1 is LGHNA and CDR2 YSLEER. The CDR3 is made up of 14 amino acids. Trimming removed 2 bases at V and 10 bases at J, with 15 bases between. The CDR3 loop is CASSQSGDASPQHF. The CDR3 nucleotides are TGCGCCAGCAGCCAATCCGGGGACGCAAGTCCCCAGCATTTT.

The chain uses TRBV28 and TRBJ1-2; D ambiguous. The CDR3 length is 16 residues. Between the trimmed V and J ends, which lost 7 bases and 3 bases, there was a span of 21 bases. CDR1 MDHEN and CDR2 SYDVKM come from the germline V gene. The CDR3 region is CASTNAWERVDYGYTF. DNA of the CDR3: TGTGCCAGCACCAATGCCTGGGAGAGGGTTGACTATGGCTACACCTTC.

The chain is built from TRBV6-5 and TRBJ1-4; possible D gene TRBD1, 5 bases. The CDR3 has 16 amino acids. From germline, CDR1 is MNHEY and CDR2 SVGAGI. The germline V and J ends were trimmed by 2 bases and 1 base, with 11 bases remaining between them. This chain's CDR3 is CASSYDSTLTNEKLFF. The CDR3 nucleotides are TGTGCCAGCAGTTACGACAGTACCCTAACTAATGAAAAACTGTTTTTT.

The rearrangement joins TRBV19 to TRBJ1-5; D may be TRBD1 (6 bases). The ends were cut back, 0 bases at V and 3 bases at J, with 12 bases in the middle. Germline V gene lookup returns CDR1 LNHDA and CDR2 SQIVND (reference sequence). The CDR3 runs to 16 residues. CDR3 nucleotides: TGTGCCAGTAGTATAGATTCAGGACAGTTCAATCAGCCCCAGCATTTT. This encodes CASSIDSGQFNQPQHF.

The rearrangement links TRBV9 to TRBJ2-3, with TRBD2 matching over 9 bases. The germline CDR1 and CDR2 sequences are SGDLS and YYNGEE. V gave up 0 bases and J gave up 5 bases; unmatched junction bases: 7. This CDR3 has 16 amino acids. CDR3: CASSVGAGGPVDTQYF. In nucleotides, the CDR3 is TGTGCCAGCAGCGTAGGCGCGGGGGGGCCAGTAGATACGCAGTATTTT.

This clone was observed a few times. The V gene is TRBV6-1, the J gene TRBJ1-1, with 8 bases identical to TRBD1. Germline CDR1 MNHNS, CDR2 SASEGT. This CDR3 spans 13 amino acids. The ends lost 6 bases at V and 4 bases at J; junction bases unmatched: 4. For the CDR3, the DNA is TGTGCCAGCAGGGAGACAGGGGTCACTGAAGCTTTCTTT. This sequence encodes CASRETGVTEAFF.

The V gene is TRBV15, the J gene TRBJ2-2; TRBD1 agrees at 10 bases. V shed 0 bases, J shed 7 bases, and the junction held 8 bases outside the gene matches. CDR3 length equals 17 residues. The germline CDR1 and CDR2 sequences are LNHNV and YYDKDF (reference sequence). The chain's CDR3 is CATSRDRGQGKGGELFF. The CDR3 nucleotides are TGTGCCACCAGCAGAGATAGGGGACAGGGGAAAGGCGGGGAGCTGTTTTTT.

V and J are TRBV6-6 and TRBJ2-2; no clear D. Germline CDR1 is MNHNY and CDR2 is SVGAGI (reference sequence). The CDR3 spans 15 residues. V was shortened by 4 bases and J by 1 base, with 10 bases between the two germline ends. CDR3 protein: CASSLIPLNTGELFF. In DNA form, the CDR3 reads TGTGCCAGCAGTTTGATTCCCCTGAACACCGGGGAGCTGTTTTTT.

V and J are TRBV11-3 and TRBJ2-2; 9 nucleotides align to TRBD1. J lost 6 bases, V lost 2 bases, and 10 bases had no gene match. CDR3 size: 17 residues. From germline, CDR1 is SGHNT and CDR2 YENEEA. The CDR3 bases are TGTGCCAGCAGCTTACGCGGGGACAGGGCATCGCCCGGGGAGCTGTTTTTT. Translation gives CASSLRGDRASPGELFF.

The V and J genes are TRBV5-1 and TRBJ2-7; D is perhaps TRBD2 (5 bases). This CDR3 region has 14 residues. V was pared by 0 bases and J by 2 bases, with 9 bases between. CDR1 SGHRS and CDR2 YFSETQ come from the germline V gene. The chain's CDR3 is CASSLVAKAYEQYF. In DNA, the CDR3 is TGCGCCAGCAGCTTGGTAGCGAAGGCCTACGAGCAGTACTTC. Variable domain in full (rest from reference TRBV5-1 and TRBJ2-7): KAGVTQTPRYLIKTRGQQVTLSCSPISGHRSVSWYQQTPGQGLQFLFEYFSETQRNKGNFPGRFSGRQFSNSRSEMNVSTLELGDSALYLCASSLVAKAYEQYFGPGTRLTVT.

V and J are TRBV7-2 and TRBJ2-1, with D perhaps TRBD1 or TRBD2 (5 bases each). Trimming removed 4 bases from V and 4 bases from J, with 8 bases in between. Germline values: CDR1 SGHTA, CDR2 FQGNSA. The CDR3 has 13 amino acids. CDR3 region: CASSSGGYNEQFF. CDR3 nucleotides: TGTGCCAGCAGCTCTGGGGGTTACAATGAGCAGTTCTTC. The full variable domain, with the rest looked up from reference TRBV7-2 and TRBJ2-1, is GAGVSQSPSNKVTEKGKDVELRCDPISGHTALYWYRQSLGQGLEFLIYFQGNSAPDKSGLPSDRFSAERTGGSVSTLTIQRTQQEDSAVYLCASSSGGYNEQFFGPGTRLTVL.

The chain employs TRBV27 and TRBJ2-1; D possibly corresponds to TRBD2 (6 bases). Germline lookup yields CDR1 MNHEY and CDR2 SMNVEV (reference sequence). The CDR3 has 16 amino acids. V was pared by 3 bases and J by 1 base, with 13 bases between. Here the CDR3 reads CASSFGGTGSYNEQFF. CDR3 DNA sequence: TGTGCCAGCAGTTTCGGCGGGACGGGATCCTACAATGAGCAGTTCTTC.

This clone was detected many times. In the same sample, other DNA sequences code for this CDR3. The rearrangement joins TRBV5-1 to TRBJ2-3; TRBD2 matches at 11 bases. Germline CDR1 SGHRS, CDR2 YFSETQ. The V gene end was trimmed by 4 bases and the J gene end by 2 bases; junction bases not matched to a gene: 21. The CDR3 spans 21 residues. In nucleotides, the CDR3 is TGCGCCAGCAGCGGAGGCAGGGGTGTGGCTAGCGGGGGGAAACTCACAGATACGCAGTATTTT. It encodes CASSGGRGVASGGKLTDTQYF. Drawing the rest from reference TRBV5-1 and TRBJ2-3, the complete variable domain is KAGVTQTPRYLIKTRGQQVTLSCSPISGHRSVSWYQQTPGQGLQFLFEYFSETQRNKGNFPGRFSGRQFSNSRSEMNVSTLELGDSALYLCASSGGRGVASGGKLTDTQYFGPGTRLTVL.